What follows are 25 T cell receptor beta chains derived from one specimen sequenced in a study of identifying expanded T cells in peripheral blood. Assay used: immunoSEQ multiplex PCR; TCRdb lists only in-frame clones, some missing. This repertoire shows about 86,000 clones, approximately 88% found once; its top ten account for about 6%. The sample comprised blood. Every receptor here comes from a person between 18 and 70 years old in good health.

This clone has only one observation. The chain is built from TRBV20-1 and TRBJ2-5, with no clear D. The CDR3 is 11 residues long. Trimming took 5 bases from V and 5 from J, leaving 9 bases between them. The germline V gene has CDR1 DFQATT and CDR2 SNEGSKA (reference sequence). This CDR3 reads CSAASFETQYF. The CDR3 DNA reads TGCAGTGCTGCTAGTTTCGAGACCCAGTACTTC.

The rearrangement joins TRBV30 to TRBJ1-1; 9 nucleotides match TRBD1. Per germline, CDR1 GTSNPN and CDR2 SVGIG (reference sequence). V shed 0 bases, J shed 11 bases, and the junction held 7 bases outside the gene matches. The CDR3 runs to 13 residues. CDR3 in DNA: TGTGCCTGGAGTGTACATACAGGGGGCAAGGCTTTCTTT. As protein: CAWSVHTGGKAFF. The full variable domain, with the rest looked up from reference TRBV30 and TRBJ1-1, is SQTIHQWPATLVQPVGSPLSLECTVEGTSNPNLYWYRQAAGRGLQLLFYSVGIGQISSEVPQNLSASRPQDRQFILSSKKLLLSDSGFYLCAWSVHTGGKAFFGQGTRLTVV.

The gene calls are TRBV7-9 and TRBJ1-1, with 11 bases fitting TRBD1. The CDR3 is made up of 15 amino acids. V lost 1 base, J lost 5 bases, and 3 bases stayed unmatched. Germline V gene data show CDR1 as SEHNR and CDR2 as FQNEAQ (reference sequence). Here the CDR3 reads CASSLGDRGVTEAFF. CDR3 sequence (DNA): TGTGCCAGCAGCTTAGGGGACAGGGGGGTTACTGAAGCTTTCTTT.

This clone was seen a handful of times. The chain joins TRBV7-2 to TRBJ2-7, with D perhaps matching TRBD2 (5 bases). Between the trimmed V and J ends, which lost 4 bases and 7 bases, there was a span of 14 bases. The CDR3 spans 13 residues. Germline values: CDR1 SGHTA, CDR2 FQGNSA. CDR3 nucleotide sequence: TGTGCCAGCAGCTCGGGATTCCTCAGGGAGCAGTACTTC. Protein: CASSSGFLREQYF.

The chain has TRBV2 and TRBJ1-4; weak D call: TRBD1 (6 bases). This CDR3 region has 12 residues. CDR1 and CDR2 from the germline V gene are SNHLY and FYNNEI. V lost 7 bases and J lost 8, with 11 bases in between. The CDR3: CASNRAGEKLFF. DNA of the CDR3: TGTGCCAGCAACAGGGCGGGGGAAAAACTGTTTTTT.

This chain links TRBV5-1 with TRBJ1-1, with TRBD1 identical over 11 bases. The ends lost 4 bases at V and 1 base at J; junction bases unmatched: 3. Germline V gene data show CDR1 as SGHRS and CDR2 as YFSETQ. CDR3 length: 15 amino acids. CDR3: CASSLGTGGNTEAFF. Written as DNA, the CDR3 is TGCGCCAGCAGCCTTGGGACAGGGGGGAACACTGAAGCTTTCTTT.

The chain uses TRBV19 and TRBJ2-7, with D possibly being TRBD1 or TRBD2 (6 bases each). The CDR3 covers 13 residues. The V gene lost 4 bases and the J gene lost 7 bases, with 14 bases spanning the gap. Looked up from germline, CDR1 is LNHDA and CDR2 is SQIVND (reference sequence). CDR3 protein: CASSTWGAGEQYF. CDR3 DNA: TGTGCCAGTAGTACCTGGGGGGCTGGTGAGCAGTACTTC. Full variable domain (rest looked up from reference TRBV19 and TRBJ2-7): DGGITQSPKYLFRKEGQNVTLSCEQNLNHDAMYWYRQDPGQGLRLIYYSQIVNDFQKGDIAEGYSVSREKKESFPLTVTSAQKNPTAFYLCASSTWGAGEQYFGPGTRLTVT.

This clone has only one observation. The genes are TRBV9 and TRBJ1-3; maybe TRBD1 (6 bases). The CDR3 is made up of 14 amino acids. The germline V and J ends were trimmed by 4 bases and 4 bases, with 12 bases remaining between them. Germline V gene data show CDR1 as SGDLS and CDR2 as YYNGEE. CDR3 sequence reads: CASSLQGEGNTIYF. CDR3 nucleotides: TGTGCCAGCAGCCTACAGGGAGAGGGAAACACCATATATTTT.

This clone was counted once. The chain is built from TRBV10-1 and TRBJ2-2, with 7 bases lining up with TRBD1. Germline CDR1 and CDR2: WNHNN and SYGVQD (reference sequence). Germline trimming cut 5 bases from V and 2 bases from J; bases unmatched to any gene: 8. The CDR3 is 16 amino acids. CDR3 loop: CASSTDRALNTGELFF. CDR3 DNA: TGCGCCAGCAGTACCGACAGGGCGCTCAACACCGGGGAGCTGTTTTTT.

The chain carries TRBV5-1 and TRBJ2-6; D ambiguous. Trimming took 0 bases from V and 1 from J, leaving 5 bases between them. The CDR3 contains 15 residues. CDR1 SGHRS and CDR2 YFSETQ come from the germline V gene. As DNA, the CDR3 is TGCGCCAGCAGCTTGGTGGCATCTGGGGCCAACGTCCTGACTTTC. The encoded protein is CASSLVASGANVLTF. Full variable domain (rest looked up from reference TRBV5-1 and TRBJ2-6): KAGVTQTPRYLIKTRGQQVTLSCSPISGHRSVSWYQQTPGQGLQFLFEYFSETQRNKGNFPGRFSGRQFSNSRSEMNVSTLELGDSALYLCASSLVASGANVLTFGAGSRLTVL.

The V gene is TRBV5-1, the J gene TRBJ2-1; D call uncertain. The CDR3 length is 12 residues. V was shortened by 0 bases and J by 6 bases, with 4 bases between the two germline ends. Per the germline V gene, CDR1 is SGHRS and CDR2 is YFSETQ. The CDR3 region is CASSLGSNEQFF. The CDR3 bases are TGCGCCAGCAGCTTGGGCAGCAATGAGCAGTTCTTC. Filled out from reference TRBV5-1 and TRBJ2-1, the complete variable domain reads KAGVTQTPRYLIKTRGQQVTLSCSPISGHRSVSWYQQTPGQGLQFLFEYFSETQRNKGNFPGRFSGRQFSNSRSEMNVSTLELGDSALYLCASSLGSNEQFFGPGTRLTVL.

This clone was counted a single time. V usage is TRBV7-8 and J usage is TRBJ2-6; D gene unclear. The V end was cut by 5 bases, the J end by 0 bases, with 8 bases between. CDR3 size: 15 residues. Per the germline V gene, CDR1 is SGHVS and CDR2 is FQNEAQ. CDR3 sequence: CASSLRSSGANVLTF. CDR3 sequence (DNA): TGTGCCAGCAGCCTCCGGAGCTCTGGGGCCAACGTCCTGACTTTC.

Concerning this clone itself: Other DNA sequences in the same sample also yield this CDR3. This chain joins TRBV5-1 and TRBJ2-6; D is uncertain. From germline, CDR1 is SGHRS and CDR2 YFSETQ. V was trimmed by 0 bases and J by 1 base, leaving 5 bases between them. This CDR3 is built from 15 residues. CDR3 residues: CASSLGSSGANVLTF. CDR3 nucleotides: TGCGCCAGCAGCTTGGGGTCGTCTGGGGCCAACGTCCTGACTTTC.

The gene calls are TRBV18 and TRBJ2-2, with unresolved D. V lost 4 bases to trimming and J lost 0 bases, with 3 bases between them. This CDR3 has 13 amino acids. Germline CDR1 KGHSH, CDR2 LQKENI. The CDR3 sequence is CASSRTNTGELFF. In DNA form, the CDR3 reads TGTGCCAGCTCACGAACGAACACCGGGGAGCTGTTTTTT. Full variable domain (missing parts from reference TRBV18 and TRBJ2-2): NAGVMQNPRHLVRRRGQEARLRCSPMKGHSHVYWYRQLPEEGLKFMVYLQKENIIDESGMPKERFSAEFPKEGPSILRIQQVVRGDSAAYFCASSRTNTGELFFGEGSRLTVL.

V and J are TRBV10-2 and TRBJ2-5; D gene uncertain. Germline loops: CDR1 WSHSY, CDR2 SAAADI. V gave up 4 bases and J gave up 0 bases, with 6 bases separating them. CDR3 size: 13 residues. The CDR3 protein is CASSVMDQETQYF. For the CDR3, the DNA is TGCGCCAGCAGTGTCATGGACCAAGAGACCCAGTACTTC.

This chain joins TRBV18 and TRBJ1-4; unclear D gene. CDR1 and CDR2 (germline): KGHSH, LQKENI. The ends were cut back, 3 bases at V and 3 bases at J, with 8 bases in the middle. This CDR3 is built from 14 residues. The chain's CDR3 is CASSPRGSNEKLFF. CDR3 bases: TGTGCCAGCTCACCCCGGGGTTCTAATGAAAAACTGTTTTTT.

This chain connects TRBV5-1 to TRBJ1-2; maybe TRBD1 (5 bases). This CDR3 comprises 13 residues. Germline-derived CDR1 and CDR2 are SGHRS and YFSETQ. Trimming removed 5 bases at V and 3 bases at J, with 11 bases between. In DNA, the CDR3 is TGCGCCAGCAGTTTTGACAGCCACTATGGCTACACCTTC. Translated, it gives CASSFDSHYGYTF.

The chain is built from TRBV7-6 and TRBJ2-3; no firm D call. The CDR3 loop spans 12 amino acids. Between the trimmed V and J ends, which lost 5 bases and 4 bases, there was a span of 7 bases. Germline V CDR1 and CDR2: SGHVS, FNYEAQ. The CDR3 is CASSNSPDTQYF. CDR3 DNA sequence: TGTGCCAGCAGCAATAGCCCAGATACGCAGTATTTT.

The V and J genes are TRBV4-1 and TRBJ2-2, with a weak D call TRBD2 (5 bases). V lost 3 bases to trimming and J lost 5 bases, with 13 bases between them. The CDR3 loop spans 15 amino acids. CDR1 is MGHRA, CDR2 YSYEKL, per germline. The CDR3 bases are TGCGCCAGCAGCCAGGGCCTCCCGGGGACCGGGGAGCTGTTTTTT. Amino acid sequence: CASSQGLPGTGELFF.

This chain connects TRBV6-1 to TRBJ2-1, with 9 bases matching TRBD2. Trimming cost V 2 bases and J 4 bases; bases outside gene matches: 9. The CDR3 sequence is 17 residues long. Germline lookup yields CDR1 MNHNS and CDR2 SASEGT. The CDR3 DNA reads TGTGCCAGCAGTGAAATCCTAGCGGGGAACTCTTACAATGAGCAGTTCTTC. Residues: CASSEILAGNSYNEQFF.

The rearrangement uses TRBV10-3 and TRBJ2-1, with D possibly being TRBD1 or TRBD2 (5 bases each). CDR3 length: 14 amino acids. Germline V CDR1 and CDR2: ENHRY, SYGVKD. V was trimmed by 2 bases and J by 7 bases, leaving 12 bases between them. For the CDR3, the DNA is TGTGCCATCAGTGAGCGTGAGGGGATGAATGAGCAGTTCTTC. Translating it yields CAISEREGMNEQFF.

V gene TRBV18 combines with J gene TRBJ1-2; D is undetermined. V lost 6 bases, J lost 7 bases, and 15 bases lay in between. The length of the CDR3 is 13 residues. CDR1 and CDR2 (germline): KGHSH, LQKENI. CDR3 nucleotide sequence: TGTGCCAGCTCCTCTCGGCAGGCGCCTGGCTACACCTTC. Residues: CASSSRQAPGYTF.

The gene calls are TRBV30 and TRBJ1-4, with D possibly being TRBD1 (5 bases). This CDR3 is 15 amino acids long. V was clipped by 2 bases and J by 1 base, with 11 bases between them. Germline V gives CDR1 GTSNPN, CDR2 SVGIG (reference sequence). The CDR3 is CAWSQDTVTNEKLFF. The CDR3 nucleotides are TGTGCCTGGAGTCAGGACACAGTAACTAATGAAAAACTGTTTTTT.

The chain is built from TRBV7-6 and TRBJ1-5, with D perhaps matching TRBD1 (5 bases). Germline CDR1 and CDR2: SGHVS and FNYEAQ. The CDR3 is 14 residues long. The V end lost 5 bases, the J end lost 1 base, and 9 bases lay between the germline ends. The DNA of the CDR3 is TGTGCCAGCAGCCTCCGGGACAGCAATCAGCCCCAGCATTTT. Its translation: CASSLRDSNQPQHF.

The genes are TRBV15 and TRBJ2-7; perhaps D is TRBD1 or TRBD2 (6 bases each). The CDR3 runs to 13 residues. From germline, CDR1 is LNHNV and CDR2 YYDKDF (reference sequence). V was clipped by 1 base and J by 5 bases, with 9 bases between them. The CDR3 sequence is CATSRGGGNEQYF. In nucleotides, the CDR3 is TGTGCCACCAGCAGAGGAGGGGGGAACGAGCAGTACTTC.